The rows below give T cell receptor beta chains drawn from one sample of a study of T cell responses to AZD1222 COVID-19 vaccine. Repertoires were generated with immunoSEQ multiplex PCR, while TCRdb's copy carries only in-frame clones and drops some. The repertoire holds fewer than 200,000 clones, over 80% seen once, with 1% to 1.5% in the top ten. The specimen was peripheral blood, collected on day 0 of AZD1222 vaccination. The source of these receptors is an adult in good health. Both conserved end residues are part of each CDR3. Each record gives: clone size, D gene, V gene, J gene, CDR3 DNA, CDR3 protein. D genes are given only for firm matches. A clone size is listed for some rows: how often the clone was seen (once, few, many), or a class if it is expanded.

few	TRBD2	TRBV6-2/TRBV6-3	TRBJ2-7	TGTGCCAGCAGCTCCCCCGAAGCCGGGGGGTGGTACGAGCAGTACTTC	CASSSPEAGGWYEQYF
-	-	TRBV6-6	TRBJ1-1	TGTGCCAGCAGCCCCCCCGAGAACACTGAAGCTTTCTTT	CASSPPENTEAFF
-	-	TRBV6-6	TRBJ1-1	TGTGCCAGCAGGGGGGTCGGGAACACTGAAGCTTTCTTT	CASRGVGNTEAFF
-	-	TRBV25-1	TRBJ2-7	TGTGCCAGCACCGGGGTAGGGGTGCGCGAGCAGTACTTC	CASTGVGVREQYF
-	TRBD2	TRBV24-1	TRBJ2-1	TGTGCCACCAGTGACCCGGGACTAGCGGGGGGTGAGCAGTTCTTC	CATSDPGLAGGEQFF
-	-	TRBV20-1	TRBJ1-1	TGCAGTGCGAGTGGGACTGAAGCTTTCTTT	CSASGTEAFF
-	TRBD1	TRBV5-1	TRBJ1-6	TGCGCCAGCAGTCCAGGGGGGAGCTCCTATAATTCACCCCTCCACTTT	CASSPGGSSYNSPLHF
-	-	TRBV3-1/TRBV3-2	TRBJ1-2	TGTGCCAGCAGCCAAGGGGGGTTGCCTTATGGCTACACCTTC	CASSQGGLPYGYTF
-	-	TRBV27	TRBJ2-1	TGTGCCAGCAGTTACTCCGCTGAGCAGTTCTTC	CASSYSAEQFF
-	-	TRBV12-3/TRBV12-4	TRBJ1-5	TGTGCCAGCAGTATGAGCGGGCAGCCCCAGCATTTT	CASSMSGQPQHF
-	-	TRBV7-2	TRBJ1-2	TGTGCCAGCAGCTTATTGGGGGATGGCTACACCTTC	CASSLLGDGYTF
-	TRBD1	TRBV6-1	TRBJ1-1	TGTGCCAGCAGTGAAGTTTGGGACAGGAACACTGAAGCTTTCTTT	CASSEVWDRNTEAFF
-	TRBD1	TRBV5-1	TRBJ1-4	TGCGCCAGCAGCGCCACAGGGGAAGAACGTGAAAAACTGTTTTTT	CASSATGEEREKLFF
-	TRBD2	TRBV11-2	TRBJ2-5	TGTGCCAGCAGCCCCGGGACTAGCGGGGGGTGGAAGACCCAGTACTTC	CASSPGTSGGWKTQYF
-	TRBD2	TRBV9	TRBJ2-1	TGTGCCAGCAGCGTAGCTTTGGGGGGGACCACCTACAATGAGCAGTTCTTC	CASSVALGGTTYNEQFF
-	-	TRBV3-1/TRBV3-2	TRBJ1-1	TGTGCCAGCAGCGAACGATACACTGAAGCTTTCTTT	CASSERYTEAFF